The T cell receptor (beta chain) described here comes from a study of blood T cells in healthy people across ages. Whole-study findings and limits: The authors considered diversity estimates from one million T cells to be underestimates.

PCR was performed a second time for roughly 7 to 12 cycles using a sample-barcoded 5' primer and a J-beta primer mix. Every single cDNA molecule received a tag from a template-switch adaptor with 12 random nucleotides. TCRdb reanalysed the 5' RACE reads using MiXCR and keeps one entry per CDR3 protein. The sample shows 1,800,000 or so distinct CDR3 sequences, about two fifths of them seen only once. Caucasian, healthy and from Russia, the donors were aged between about 6 and 90. Isolated per sample were at least 6.5 million PBMCs. This clonotype has more than one count but fewer than ten. Its specificity is not known. The sequenced material came from blood. This receptor was obtained from a human donor in good health.

The CDR3 region is CASSLTSGRPETQYF. The CDR3 DNA sequence: TGTGCCAGCAGCTTAACTTCTGGACGCCCAGAGACCCAGTACTTC. This chain links TRBV7-3 with TRBJ2-5, with D hard to call. Germline values: CDR1 SGHTA, CDR2 FQGTGA. The CDR3 runs 15 residues. Trimming pared 0 bases from V and 4 bases from J, leaving 12 bases between.